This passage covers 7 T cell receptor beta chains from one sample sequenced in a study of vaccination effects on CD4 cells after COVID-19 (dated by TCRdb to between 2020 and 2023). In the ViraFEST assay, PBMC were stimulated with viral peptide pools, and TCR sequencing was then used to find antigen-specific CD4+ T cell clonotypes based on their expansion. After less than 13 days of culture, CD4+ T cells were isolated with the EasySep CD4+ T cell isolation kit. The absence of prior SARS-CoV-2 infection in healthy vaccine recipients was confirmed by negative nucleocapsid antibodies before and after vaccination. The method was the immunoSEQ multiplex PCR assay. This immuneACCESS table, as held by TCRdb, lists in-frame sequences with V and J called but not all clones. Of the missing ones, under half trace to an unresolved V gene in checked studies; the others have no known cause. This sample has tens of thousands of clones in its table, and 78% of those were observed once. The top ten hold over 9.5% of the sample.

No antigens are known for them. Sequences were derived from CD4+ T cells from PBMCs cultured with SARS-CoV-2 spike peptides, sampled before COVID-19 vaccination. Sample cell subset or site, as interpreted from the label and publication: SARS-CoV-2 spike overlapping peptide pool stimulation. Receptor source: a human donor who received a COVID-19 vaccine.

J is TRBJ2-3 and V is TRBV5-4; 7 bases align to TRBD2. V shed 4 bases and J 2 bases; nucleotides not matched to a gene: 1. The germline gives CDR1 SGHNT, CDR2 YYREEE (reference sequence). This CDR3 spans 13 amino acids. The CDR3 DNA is TGTGCCAGCAGCCTAGCGGACACAGATACGCAGTATTTT. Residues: CASSLADTDTQYF.

DNA of the CDR3: TGTGCCAGCAGGTACACTCATGAGGTGACTGAAGCTTTCTTT. Its translation: CASRYTHEVTEAFF. The chain carries TRBV7-2 and TRBJ1-1; no clear D. V gave up 6 bases and J gave up 5 bases, with 16 bases separating them. The germline gives CDR1 SGHTA, CDR2 FQGNSA. The length of the CDR3 is 14 residues.

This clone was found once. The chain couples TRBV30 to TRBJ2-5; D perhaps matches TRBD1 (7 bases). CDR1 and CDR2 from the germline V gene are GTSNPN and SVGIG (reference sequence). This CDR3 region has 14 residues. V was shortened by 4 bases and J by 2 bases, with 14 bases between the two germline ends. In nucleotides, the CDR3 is TGTGCCTGGAACTCTGCAGGGGGGCAAGAGACCCAGTACTTC. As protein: CAWNSAGGQETQYF.

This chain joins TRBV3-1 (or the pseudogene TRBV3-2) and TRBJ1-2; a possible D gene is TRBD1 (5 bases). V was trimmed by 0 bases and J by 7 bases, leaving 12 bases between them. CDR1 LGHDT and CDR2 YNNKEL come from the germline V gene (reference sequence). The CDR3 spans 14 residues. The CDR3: CASSQEAPGAGYTF. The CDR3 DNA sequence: TGTGCCAGCAGCCAAGAGGCCCCTGGGGCTGGCTACACCTTC.

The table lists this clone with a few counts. Written as DNA, the CDR3 is TGCGCCAGCAGGGAGGGACAGGGGGCATACAATGAGCAGTTCTTC. This sequence encodes CASREGQGAYNEQFF. The V and J genes are TRBV5-1 and TRBJ2-1; TRBD1 agrees at 12 bases. Germline CDR1 and CDR2: SGHRS and YFSETQ. Unmatched junction bases numbered 4, after V lost 5 bases and J lost 4 bases. CDR3 length: 15 residues.

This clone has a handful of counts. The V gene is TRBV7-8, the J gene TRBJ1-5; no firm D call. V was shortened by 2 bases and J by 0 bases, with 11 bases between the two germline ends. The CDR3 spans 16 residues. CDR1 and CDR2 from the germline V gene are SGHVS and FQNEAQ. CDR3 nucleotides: TGTGCCAGCAGCTTATCACAAACCTATAGCAATCAGCCCCAGCATTTT. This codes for CASSLSQTYSNQPQHF. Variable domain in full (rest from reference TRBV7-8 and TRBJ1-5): GAGVSQSPRYKVAKRGQDVALRCDPISGHVSLFWYQQALGQGPEFLTYFQNEAQLDKSGLPSDRFFAERPEGSVSTLKIQRTQQEDSAVYLCASSLSQTYSNQPQHFGDGTRLSIL.

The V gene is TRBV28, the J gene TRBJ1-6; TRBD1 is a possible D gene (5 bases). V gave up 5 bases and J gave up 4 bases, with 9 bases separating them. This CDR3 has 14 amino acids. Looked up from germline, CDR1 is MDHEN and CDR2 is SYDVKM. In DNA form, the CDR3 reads TGTGCCAGCAGTCTAAGACAGTATAATTCACCCCTCCACTTT. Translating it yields CASSLRQYNSPLHF.